This T cell receptor (beta chain) is from a study of cytomegalovirus exposure and HLA in healthy donors. Overall study findings and caveats: Most TCR beta V segments were productive about 90% or about 30% of the time in an earlier analysis.

PCR amplification relied on 60 Vbeta primers (plus 13 Jbeta primers). Produced via immunoSEQ multiplex PCR; TCRdb's table is partial and in-frame only. Among roughly 190,000 clones listed, about nine tenths were seen once. This clone was seen only a few times. Its antigen is still unknown. Trimming removed 0 bases from V and 2 bases from J; junction bases left unmatched: 3. Germline V lookup: CDR1 MNHNS, CDR2 SASEGT. This CDR3 comprises 15 residues. V usage is TRBV6-1 and J usage is TRBJ2-7; 8 nucleotides match TRBD1. The receptor's source is a man aged 30 to 39 in good health and CMV-seronegative. Sequenced sample: PBMCs. Here the CDR3 reads CASSEAGRGPYEQYF. Here the CDR3 DNA reads TGTGCCAGCAGTGAAGCGGGCAGGGGGCCCTACGAGCAGTACTTC.